This is a list of T cell receptor beta chains from one sample in a study of graft-versus-host responses after intestinal transplantation. The antigens of these receptors remain unknown. Measured with immunoSEQ multiplex PCR; TCRdb has only the in-frame clones, and not every one. The sample has fewer than 150,000 clones, about 92% seen once. The sample consisted of unstimulated CD4+ T cells sorted from spleen or lymph node cells, taken before intestinal transplant. These receptors originate from a human donor who received an intestinal transplant. Both conserved end residues are part of each CDR3. The D gene is left open where the match is weak. Clone size is stated in some rows and not others, as once, few, many or a class when expanded.

D	V	J	size	DNA	CDR3
NA	TRBV5-1	TRBJ2-1	NA	TGCGCCAGCAGCCCAGGAGACATCTACAATGAGCAGTTCTTC	CASSPGDIYNEQFF
NA	TRBV20-1	TRBJ1-1	NA	TGCAGTGCTAAACTGAACACTGAAGCTTTCTTT	CSAKLNTEAFF
NA	TRBV18	TRBJ2-5	NA	TGTGCCAGCTCCTGGGGGAAAGAGACCCAGTACTTC	CASSWGKETQYF
NA	TRBV6-1	TRBJ1-1	NA	TGTGCCAGTAAAAGGGGTATTTCGAACACTGAAGCTTTCTTT	CASKRGISNTEAFF
NA	TRBV5-8	TRBJ1-5	once	TGTGCCAGCAGCTCGCCCCCTTATCAGCCCCAGCATTTT	CASSSPPYQPQHF
TRBD1	TRBV11-3	TRBJ2-7	NA	TGTGCCAGCAGCCTCAGGGGGCTAACGGGGCGGGCGCCCGAGCAGTACTTC	CASSLRGLTGRAPEQYF
NA	TRBV6-5	TRBJ2-1	NA	TGTGCCAGCAGTTACATTTCAGGTTTCTACAATGAGCAGTTCTTC	CASSYISGFYNEQFF
TRBD1	TRBV19	TRBJ1-4	NA	TGTGCCAGTACTCCGGGACAGACTAAACTGTTTTTT	CASTPGQTKLFF
TRBD1	TRBV18	TRBJ2-6	NA	TGTGCCAGCTCTACGACAGGGGCCGGGGCCAACGTCCTGACTTTC	CASSTTGAGANVLTF
NA	TRBV30	TRBJ2-7	NA	TGTGCCTGGAGTTGTGCCCGCCCCCCCTACGAGCAGTACTTC	CAWSCARPPYEQYF
TRBD1	TRBV18	TRBJ2-3	NA	TGTGCCAGCTCCCGACAGGGGGCTGGAGATACGCAGTATTTT	CASSRQGAGDTQYF
NA	TRBV4-1	TRBJ2-1	NA	TGCGCCAGCAGCCAAGTAGGGGCCACCATGGTATCCTACAATGAGCAGTTCTTC	CASSQVGATMVSYNEQFF
NA	TRBV4-2	TRBJ1-2	NA	TGTGCCAGCAGCCAAGGCCCAATCGATGGCTACACCTTC	CASSQGPIDGYTF
NA	TRBV7-3	TRBJ2-3	NA	TGTGCCAGCAGCTTAGGTCGGGGGGCCACAGATACGCAGTATTTT	CASSLGRGATDTQYF
TRBD2	TRBV6-5	TRBJ2-1	NA	TGTGCCAGCAGTTCGGGGGGGAGCTCCTACAATGAGCAGTTCTTC	CASSSGGSSYNEQFF
NA	TRBV18	TRBJ2-7	NA	TGTGCCAGCTCACCTCGGGCAGGGGCCTACGAGCAGTACTTC	CASSPRAGAYEQYF
NA	TRBV6-6	TRBJ1-6	NA	TGTGCCAGCAGTTACGGGACTAATTCACCCCTCCACTTT	CASSYGTNSPLHF
NA	TRBV18	TRBJ2-3	NA	TGTGCCAGCTCACCACCGGGTCTGAGCACAGATACGCAGTATTTT	CASSPPGLSTDTQYF
NA	TRBV6-1	TRBJ1-2	NA	TGTGCCAGCAGCGGCAGACCGTCCTATGGCTACACCTTC	CASSGRPSYGYTF
NA	TRBV9	TRBJ2-7	NA	TGTGCCAGCAGCGTCCGCCCTTTCCAGGGTACGGACGAGCAGTACTTC	CASSVRPFQGTDEQYF
TRBD1	TRBV10-3	TRBJ1-6	NA	TGTGCCATCAGTAGGACAGGGCAGGAAGATTCACCCCTCCACTTT	CAISRTGQEDSPLHF
NA	TRBV27	TRBJ1-2	NA	TGTGCCAGCATGCGGGAGGGAGGAACTCTCTCCGGCTACACCTTC	CASMREGGTLSGYTF
NA	TRBV6-5	TRBJ2-3	NA	TGTACCTGCCGAGGGGTTAGCACAGATACGCAGTATTTT	CTCRGVSTDTQYF
NA	TRBV18	TRBJ2-1	NA	TGTGACAGCTCACCAGGGGGACTGTCGCTGGATGAGCAGTTCTTC	CDSSPGGLSLDEQFF
NA	TRBV28	TRBJ1-5	NA	TGTGCCGGGGACACTCGAGGGAGCAATCAGCCCCAGCATTTT	CAGDTRGSNQPQHF
NA	TRBV30	TRBJ2-5	NA	TGTGCCTGGAGTATTAGGACTGAGACCCAGTACTTC	CAWSIRTETQYF
TRBD2	TRBV6-1	TRBJ2-5	NA	TGTGCCAGCAGTGAAGCGCTGAGCGGGGGGTGGAACTTC	CASSEALSGGWNF
TRBD1	TRBV6-1	TRBJ1-6	NA	TGTGCCAGCAGTGGTATGAGACAGGGGAATTCACCCCTCCACTTT	CASSGMRQGNSPLHF
TRBD2	TRBV7-2	TRBJ2-2	NA	TGTGCCAGCAGCCCCCGAGAGCGGGGGATCACCGGGGAGCTGTTTTTT	CASSPRERGITGELFF
NA	TRBV29-1	TRBJ1-3	NA	TGCAGCGTTGCCGACGGAGGGTGGAAAGGAACTGGAAACACCATATATTTT	CSVADGGWKGTGNTIYF
NA	TRBV5-1	TRBJ2-1	NA	TGCGCCAGCAGCTTTCGGGATTCCTCCTACAATGAGCAGTTCTTC	CASSFRDSSYNEQFF
TRBD2	TRBV7-2	TRBJ2-5	once	TGTGCCAGCAGCTTGGGAGGGCTCGAGACCCAGTACTTC	CASSLGGLETQYF
NA	TRBV5-1	TRBJ2-7	NA	TGCGCCAGTTATCTGGGACGTGGGAGAAGGGGTCCCTACGAGCAGTACTTC	CASYLGRGRRGPYEQYF
NA	TRBV2	TRBJ1-2	NA	TGTGCCAGCACCCGAGAGGAGGCCCACACCTTC	CASTREEAHTF
NA	TRBV25-1	TRBJ2-7	once	TGTGCCAGCAGTGAATATTCGCTCTACGAGCAGTGCTTC	CASSEYSLYEQCF
NA	TRBV11-2	TRBJ2-6	once	TGTGCCAGCAGCTTAGAGGGCTCTGGGGCCAACGTCCTGACTTTC	CASSLEGSGANVLTF
NA	TRBV5-6	TRBJ1-2	once	TGTGCCAGCAGCTTGGCCAACCGGGGTGGCTACACCTTC	CASSLANRGGYTF
NA	TRBV27	TRBJ2-7	NA	TGTGCCAGCAGTTGGGCGGGGACGGAAGCCTACGAGCAGTACTTC	CASSWAGTEAYEQYF
NA	TRBV4-1	TRBJ1-5	NA	TGCGCCAGCAGCCAAGATGGGCAGGTCAATCAGCCCCAGCATTTT	CASSQDGQVNQPQHF
NA	TRBV10-3	TRBJ2-4	NA	TGTGCCATCAGTGACTCGAGTGCCAACATTCAGTACTTC	CAISDSSANIQYF
NA	TRBV12-5	TRBJ2-1	NA	TGTGCTAGTGGTTCGCCACAGTTCTTC	CASGSPQFF
TRBD1	TRBV2	TRBJ1-1	NA	TGTGCCAGCAGTATGAAGGGGGCGATCACTGAAGCTTTCTTT	CASSMKGAITEAFF
TRBD1	TRBV28	TRBJ1-5	NA	TGTGCCAGCAGTACCGGGACAGGGCTTCAGCCCCAGCATTTT	CASSTGTGLQPQHF
TRBD1	TRBV4-1	TRBJ1-3	NA	TGCGCCAGCAGCCAAGTCTTAGGGACAGGGGCTGGAAACACCATATATTTT	CASSQVLGTGAGNTIYF
NA	TRBV7-2	TRBJ2-7	NA	TGTGCCAGCAGCTTAATGTGGGCTACCCGGTACTTC	CASSLMWATRYF
NA	TRBV2	TRBJ2-5	NA	TGTGCCAGCGGCTCGACTATCCAAGAGACCCAGTACTTC	CASGSTIQETQYF
TRBD1	TRBV6-4	TRBJ2-1	NA	TGTGCCAGCAGTCCGGAAGGGGGCTATGAGCAGTTCTTC	CASSPEGGYEQFF
TRBD1	TRBV10-3	TRBJ2-3	NA	TGTGCCATCAGTGGGGGGGGACAGGGTGCAGATACGCAGTATTTT	CAISGGGQGADTQYF